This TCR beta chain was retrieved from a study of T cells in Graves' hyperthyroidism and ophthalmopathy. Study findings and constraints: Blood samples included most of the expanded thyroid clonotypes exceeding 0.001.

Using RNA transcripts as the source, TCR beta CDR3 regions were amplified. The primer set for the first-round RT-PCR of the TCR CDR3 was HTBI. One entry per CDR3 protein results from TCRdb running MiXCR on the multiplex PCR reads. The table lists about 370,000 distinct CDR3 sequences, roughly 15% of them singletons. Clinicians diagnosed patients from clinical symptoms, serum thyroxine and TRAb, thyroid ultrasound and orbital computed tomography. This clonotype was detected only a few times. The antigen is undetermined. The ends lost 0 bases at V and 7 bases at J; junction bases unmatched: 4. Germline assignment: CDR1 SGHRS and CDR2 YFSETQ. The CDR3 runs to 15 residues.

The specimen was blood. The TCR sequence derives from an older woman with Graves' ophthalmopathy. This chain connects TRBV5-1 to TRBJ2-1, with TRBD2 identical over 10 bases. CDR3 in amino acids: CASSLGAGGTNEQFF. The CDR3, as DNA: TGCGCCAGCAGCTTGGGAGCGGGAGGGACGAATGAGCAGTTCTTC.